This T cell receptor (beta chain) originates from a study of T cells in Graves' hyperthyroidism and ophthalmopathy. The source material, RNA transcripts, was used to amplify TCR beta CDR3 regions. During a first-round RT-PCR of the TCR CDR3, the HTBI primer set was used. MiXCR was run by TCRdb on the multiplex PCR reads, yielding one entry per CDR3 protein. The sample carries 500,000 or so distinct CDR3 sequences, 17% recorded once. Many counts were recorded for this clonotype. Its antigen is not identified. Study-level points and caveats: Ophthalmopathy got predicted by the model a median about 6.5 months before its onset. Most clonotypes expanded in the thyroid (above 0.001) were also present in blood.

CDR1 SGHAT and CDR2 FQDESV come from the germline V gene (reference sequence). The CDR3 totals 14 residues. V lost 2 bases, J lost 4 bases, and 10 bases lay in between. V usage is TRBV11-1 and J usage is TRBJ2-3, with D perhaps TRBD2 (5 bases). The sequenced sample consisted of blood. The TCR originated in a young woman with Graves' ophthalmopathy. The CDR3 here is CASSLRGFPDTQYF. CDR3 DNA sequence: TGTGCCAGCAGCTTAAGAGGGTTCCCAGATACGCAGTATTTT.